A single sample is the source of the 3 T cell receptor beta chains below, sequenced in a study of cytomegalovirus exposure and HLA in healthy donors. TCRdb's copy holds only in-frame clones and misses some; the assay was immunoSEQ multiplex PCR. The top ten clones hold 2% to 2.5% of a sample with 150,000 to 200,000 clones, 80% to 90% of them seen once. The sequencing sample was made of PBMCs. The source of these receptors is a young woman in good health and CMV-seronegative.

This clone was detected many times. The rearrangement links TRBV19 to TRBJ1-5; a weak D match, TRBD1 (5 bases). Germline V gives CDR1 LNHDA, CDR2 SQIVND (reference sequence). V lost 3 bases and J 6 bases, leaving 18 bases between the germline ends. This CDR3 is 16 amino acids long. The CDR3 loop is CASSISGRASGQPQHF. The CDR3 coding sequence is TGTGCCAGTAGTATCTCAGGCAGGGCCTCGGGTCAGCCCCAGCATTTT.

This clone showed up just a few times. V usage is TRBV7-9 and J usage is TRBJ1-3; no definite D call. Trimming stripped 1 base from V and 0 bases from J, with 4 bases between. Germline V gene data show CDR1 as SEHNR and CDR2 as FQNEAQ (reference sequence). This CDR3 has 14 residues. This chain's CDR3 is CASSLGSSGNTIYF. As DNA, the CDR3 is TGTGCCAGCAGCTTAGGGAGCTCTGGAAACACCATATATTTT.

This chain joins TRBV27 and TRBJ2-6; D gene ambiguous. The V and J ends lost 5 bases and 0 bases respectively, with 14 bases between them. The germline CDR1 and CDR2 sequences are MNHEY and SMNVEV (reference sequence). CDR3 size: 17 residues. In DNA, the CDR3 is TGTGCCAGCAGTCTCACGACACGGCACTCTGGGGCCAACGTCCTGACTTTC. It translates to CASSLTTRHSGANVLTF.